This is a list of T cell receptor beta chains from one sample in a study of Graves' ophthalmopathy and Graves' hyperthyroidism. In TCRdb, the multiplex PCR reads were re-called with MiXCR into one record per CDR3 protein. Among 300,000 to 400,000 distinct CDR3 sequences listed, roughly a sixth were seen once. Sequencing was done on a sample of peripheral blood. All receptors derive from an adult man with Graves' ophthalmopathy. The CDR3 runs from the conserved cysteine through the conserved F or W. Fields, in order: clone size, J gene, D gene, V gene, CDR3 DNA, CDR3 protein. The D gene is left open where the match is weak. Clone size is not always given. Where it is, it says once, few, many or a class for expanded clones.

>many|TRBJ1-1|-|TRBV12-3/TRBV12-4
TGTGCCAGCAGTTTAGGTACAGGTGGGACAAAAACTGAAGCTTTCTTT
CASSLGTGGTKTEAFF
>many|TRBJ2-6|-|TRBV7-9
TGTGCCAGCAGCTTGATTGGGGCTGGGGCCAACGTCCTGACTTTC
CASSLIGAGANVLTF
>many|TRBJ2-7|TRBD1|TRBV15
TGTGCCACCGGGACAGGGAGGTACTACGAGCAGTACTTC
CATGTGRYYEQYF
>many|TRBJ1-5|-|TRBV6-1
TGTGCCAGCAGTGACAGGGCCAATCAGCCCCAGCATTTT
CASSDRANQPQHF
>-|TRBJ2-5|-|TRBV6-1
TGTGCCAGCAGTGATTCTGGGGGGGAGACCCAGTACTTC
CASSDSGGETQYF
>many|TRBJ1-3|-|TRBV7-9
TGTGCCAGCAGCCACCAGGGATCTGGAAACACCATATATTTT
CASSHQGSGNTIYF
>-|TRBJ1-2|-|TRBV6-5
TGTGCCAGCAGTTACTTAAGTCGTCGGGGTGGTCATGGCTACACCTTC
CASSYLSRRGGHGYTF
>many|TRBJ2-2|TRBD2|TRBV5-1
TGCGCCAGCAGCTTGGGAGGACTAGCGGGTCCCGGGGAGCTGTTTTTT
CASSLGGLAGPGELFF
>many|TRBJ2-7|TRBD2|TRBV6-1
TGTGCCAGACCAGCCTGGGGAGGGTGCCCCTCCTACGAGCAGTACTTC
CARPAWGGCPSYEQYF
>many|TRBJ2-5|-|TRBV7-3
TGTGCCAGCAGCGAGAGAGGGGGAGGGCCGGGGGAGACCCAGTACTTC
CASSERGGGPGETQYF
>many|TRBJ2-5|TRBD2|TRBV20-1
TGCAGTGGGGAATCTTCTCGACTAGCGGAAGAGACCCAGTACTTC
CSGESSRLAEETQYF
>many|TRBJ1-6|-|TRBV3-1
TGTGCCAGCAGCCCCTCAGACAGGCCGGGTAATTCACCCCTCCACTTT
CASSPSDRPGNSPLHF
>-|TRBJ2-7|-|TRBV15
TGTGCCACCAGCAGGGGCTCCCTATACGAGCAGTACTTC
CATSRGSLYEQYF
>many|TRBJ1-1|-|TRBV2
TGTGCCAGCAGTTCAGGGAAATCGAACACTGAAGCTTTCTTT
CASSSGKSNTEAFF
>many|TRBJ1-6|-|TRBV19
TGTGCCAGTAGAATCCGGGGCGAGAGGTCACCCCTCCACTTT
CASRIRGERSPLHF
>many|TRBJ2-4|-|TRBV2
TGTGCCAGCAGGCGCGACTCTCGGGGAAAAAACATTCAGTACTTC
CASRRDSRGKNIQYF
>many|TRBJ1-1|-|TRBV24-1
TGTGCCACCAGTGACGCGGGTAGGGGGGGGACTGAAGCTTTCTTT
CATSDAGRGGTEAFF
>many|TRBJ2-2|TRBD1|TRBV24-1
TGTGCCACCAGTGAGAACCGACAGGGGCGACTGACCGGGGAGCTGTTTTTT
CATSENRQGRLTGELFF
>many|TRBJ1-6|TRBD1|TRBV7-9
TGTGCCACCCACCCCGGGACAGGGAGTTCCTATAATTCACCCCTCCACTTT
CATHPGTGSSYNSPLHF
>many|TRBJ2-7|-|TRBV6-4
TGTGCCAGCAGTCGACGGCGGACTGGGGGCGAAAGCAGTTCCGAGCAGTACTTC
CASSRRRTGGESSSEQYF
>many|TRBJ2-7|-|TRBV11-2
TGTGCCAGCAGCGAACCCCACGACGGAAGATACGAGCAGTACTTC
CASSEPHDGRYEQYF
>-|TRBJ2-2|TRBD1|TRBV10-3
TGTGCCCCAATGGGACAGGGATCAGAAACCGGGGAGCTGTTTTTT
CAPMGQGSETGELFF
>many|TRBJ1-5|-|TRBV4-1
TGCGCCAGCAGCCAAGATGTGGGGGGGGGTCCCGCGCCCCAGCATTTT
CASSQDVGGGPAPQHF
>many|TRBJ1-1|-|TRBV6-2/TRBV6-3
TGTGCCACCACGGACAGCCCGAACACTGAAGCTTTCTTT
CATTDSPNTEAFF
>many|TRBJ2-2|-|TRBV2
TGTGCCAGCAACATGAACACCGGGGAGCTGTTTTTT
CASNMNTGELFF
>many|TRBJ2-2|-|TRBV28
TGTGCCAGCAGTCTTCCAAACACCGGGGAGCTGTTTTTT
CASSLPNTGELFF
>many|TRBJ2-2|-|TRBV6-5
TGTGCCAGCAGGATTTTCGGGCAGGGCTTCACCGGGGAGCTGTTTTTT
CASRIFGQGFTGELFF
>-|TRBJ1-2|-|TRBV20-1
TGCAGTGCTAGGGGGGGACCCTCAGGGTCCGGCTACACCTTC
CSARGGPSGSGYTF
>many|TRBJ2-5|-|TRBV11-2
TGTGCCAGCAGCTGGGGAGAGACCCAGTACTTC
CASSWGETQYF
>many|TRBJ1-5|TRBD1|TRBV5-1
TGCGCCAGCAGCCGGACAGGGGCCGACAATCAGCCCCAGCATTTT
CASSRTGADNQPQHF
>many|TRBJ1-6|-|TRBV7-2
TGTGCCAGCAGCTTAGTGGGCAGAGACAATTCACCCCTCCACTTT
CASSLVGRDNSPLHF
>many|TRBJ1-1|-|TRBV6-1
TGTGCCAGCATTGACCAGGGGAAGTCGGTCCCTGAAGCTTTCTTT
CASIDQGKSVPEAFF
>few|TRBJ2-7|-|TRBV6-1
TGTGCCAGCAAGATGACAAGCGAGCAGTACTTC
CASKMTSEQYF